A selection of T cell receptor beta chains follows, all from one sample in a study of control samples from healthy donors and cancer patients. TCRdb keeps only in-frame clones here, not all; method: immunoSEQ multiplex PCR. The repertoire holds some 150,000 clones, just under 95% seen once, with 13% to 15% in the top ten. Sample: PBMCs. All receptors derive from a man aged 60-69 years with colorectal cancer. CDR3s include the opening cysteine and the closing phenylalanine or tryptophan. A D gene is named only where the DNA matches it firmly. The size entry is marked missing in some rows and otherwise reads once, few, many or a size class.

V gene	clone size	D gene	J gene	CDR3 DNA	CDR3 protein
TRBV12-3/TRBV12-4	.	TRBD1	TRBJ1-2	TGTGCCAGCAGACAGGGGGCAATACATGGCTACACCTTC	CASRQGAIHGYTF
TRBV5-1	.	TRBD1	TRBJ2-3	TGCGCCAGCAGCGGAGGACAGGGGAGCGCAGATACGCAGTATTTT	CASSGGQGSADTQYF
TRBV5-4	.	.	TRBJ2-5	TGTGCCAGCAGCTTAGGCGGGGGCGAAGGGACCCAGTACTTC	CASSLGGGEGTQYF
TRBV29-1	.	TRBD2	TRBJ2-7	TGCAGCGTGGAACGACTAGCGGGGGGACCAAGCCCCTACGAGCAGTACTTC	CSVERLAGGPSPYEQYF
TRBV6-4	.	.	TRBJ2-1	TGTGCCAGCAGCCCGACTAGTTCGAATGAGCAGTTCTTC	CASSPTSSNEQFF
TRBV4-3	few	TRBD1	TRBJ1-1	TGCGCCAGCAGCCAAGATAGGGGGCGCACTGAAGCTTTCTTT	CASSQDRGRTEAFF
TRBV6-5	.	TRBD2	TRBJ2-2	TGTGCCAGCAGTTACTCAGGCGGGGGGGGCACCGGGGAGCTGTTTTTT	CASSYSGGGGTGELFF
TRBV6-5	.	.	TRBJ2-7	TGTGCCAGCAGTTACCGGGACTCCTACGAGCAGTACTTC	CASSYRDSYEQYF
TRBV29-1	.	.	TRBJ2-1	TGCAGCGTGTCCCCTTACAATGAGCAGTTCTTC	CSVSPYNEQFF
TRBV19	.	.	TRBJ2-4	TGTGCCAGTGGGGGCGACAGGATAGAAAACATTCAGTACTTC	CASGGDRIENIQYF
TRBV19	.	.	TRBJ1-1	TGTGCCAGTAGTCGGCCGACAGAGAACACTGAAGCTTTCTTT	CASSRPTENTEAFF
TRBV3-1/TRBV3-2	.	.	TRBJ1-1	TGTGCCAGCAGCCAAGTGGCGGGTGTGACTGAAGCTTTCTTT	CASSQVAGVTEAFF
TRBV7-2	few	.	TRBJ1-1	TGTGCCAGCAGCCTCCGAGAGTCTGAAGCTTTCTTT	CASSLRESEAFF
TRBV4-1	once	.	TRBJ1-5	TGCGCCCGCAGCCGTCCCGGGGCAGGGAATGTTCAGCCCCAGCATTTT	CARSRPGAGNVQPQHF
TRBV6-5	once	.	TRBJ2-7	TGTGCCAGCAGTTCCCCGGACCCATCCTACGAGCAGTACTTC	CASSSPDPSYEQYF
TRBV6-5	.	.	TRBJ2-3	TGTGCCAGCACCTCCCTATCCCTTAGCACAGATACGCAGTATTTT	CASTSLSLSTDTQYF
TRBV5-1	.	TRBD1	TRBJ1-3	TGCGCCAGCAGCCCGTCGACAGGGGGAAACACCATATATTTT	CASSPSTGGNTIYF
TRBV25-1	.	.	TRBJ1-5	TGTGCCAGCAGTGATTCTCAGGACAGCAATCAGCCCCAGCATTTT	CASSDSQDSNQPQHF
TRBV24-1	once	.	TRBJ2-1	TGTGCCACCAGTGACACGGGACTCTACAATGAGCAGTTCTTC	CATSDTGLYNEQFF
TRBV10-2	.	.	TRBJ2-7	TGCGCCAGCAGTGAGTCGCGTTACGAGCAGTACTTC	CASSESRYEQYF
TRBV20-1	.	.	TRBJ2-3	TGCAGTGGTGCCACAGATACGCAGTATTTT	CSGATDTQYF
TRBV5-1	.	.	TRBJ1-6	TGCGCCAGCGCCACCTCCCCCGGTACAGGAGTAGGATCACCCCTCCACTTT	CASATSPGTGVGSPLHF
TRBV6-6	.	TRBD1	TRBJ1-4	TGTGCCAGCAGTGACGGACAGGCGTCTAATGAAAAACTGTTTTTT	CASSDGQASNEKLFF
TRBV7-2	.	TRBD1	TRBJ1-4	TGTGCCAGCAGCACAGGGGGGAGGGGCAGAGTAGATGAAAAACTGTTTTTT	CASSTGGRGRVDEKLFF
TRBV12-3/TRBV12-4	once	.	TRBJ1-1	TGTGCCAGCAGCCGCGAGTTTGGAGCTGAAGCTTTCTTT	CASSREFGAEAFF
TRBV7-2	.	.	TRBJ2-7	TGTGCCAGCAGCCCAGCGGCAGACTCGTCCTACGAGCAGTACTTC	CASSPAADSSYEQYF
TRBV19	.	TRBD1	TRBJ2-7	TGTGCCAGTAGTAAGGAGAACAGGGGAACCTACGAGCAGTACTTC	CASSKENRGTYEQYF
TRBV25-1	.	.	TRBJ1-1	TGTGCCAGCAGTGATAGGACAAGCACTGAAGCTTTCTTT	CASSDRTSTEAFF
TRBV28	.	.	TRBJ1-1	TGTGCCAGCAGACATCGTGGGGGGCGTGTCACTGAAGCTTTCTTT	CASRHRGGRVTEAFF
TRBV3-1/TRBV3-2	.	.	TRBJ1-6	TGTGCCAGCAGCCCCGGGGGGGGGCCCTCACCCCTCCACTTT	CASSPGGGPSPLHF
TRBV10-3	.	TRBD2	TRBJ2-3	TGTGCCATCAGTGAGACTAGCGGGGGGAGCACAGATACGCAGTATTTT	CAISETSGGSTDTQYF
TRBV5-6	.	.	TRBJ2-5	TGTGCCAGCAGGACCCTTCGGGACTTTCAAGAGACCCAGTACTTC	CASRTLRDFQETQYF
TRBV27	.	.	TRBJ2-3	TGTGCCAGCAGCCCGGGCCAGCCGGGCGCAGATACGCAGTATTTT	CASSPGQPGADTQYF
TRBV27	.	.	TRBJ2-7	TGTGCCAGCAGTCGACCAGGATCGGTAGAGCAGTACTTC	CASSRPGSVEQYF
TRBV3-1/TRBV3-2	.	.	TRBJ1-2	TGTGCCAGCAGCCCCTCCGGGGGAGGAGGTGGCTACACCTTC	CASSPSGGGGGYTF
TRBV20-1	.	.	TRBJ1-5	TGCAGTGCTAGTGTTGGTGGCAATCAGCCCCAGCATTTT	CSASVGGNQPQHF
TRBV11-3	once	TRBD1	TRBJ2-7	TGTGCCAGCAGCCCGGGACAGGGGAGTAATTACGAGCAGTACTTC	CASSPGQGSNYEQYF
TRBV4-1	.	TRBD2	TRBJ2-3	TGCGCCAGCAGCCAATCGCCGGGGACTAGCGGGGGGGGCACAGATACGCAGTATTTT	CASSQSPGTSGGGTDTQYF
TRBV5-4	.	.	TRBJ1-6	TGTGCCAGCAGCTTGGTCGCGGGCTTCGGGAATTCACCCCTCCACTTT	CASSLVAGFGNSPLHF
TRBV14	.	.	TRBJ2-7	TGTGCCAGCAGCCTTCCAGCAGGGGCAGGAAATGGCGGGGGCTACGAGCAGTACTTC	CASSLPAGAGNGGGYEQYF
TRBV6-5	.	TRBD1	TRBJ2-7	TGTGCCAGCAGTTACTCGGGGACAGGGGTCTACGAGCAGTACTTC	CASSYSGTGVYEQYF
TRBV21-1	.	.	TRBJ2-7	TGTGCCACCAGGGACCGGGGCTACGAGCAGTACTTC	CATRDRGYEQYF